Listed below are T cell receptor beta chains from one sample, sequenced in a study of blood T cell repertoires in COVID-19. The repertoire was sequenced with immunoSEQ multiplex PCR; TCRdb's copy has only in-frame clones and lacks some. The data hold 150,000 to 200,000 clones, with approximately 89% observed a single time. The source material was peripheral blood. The receptors come from a woman aged 55-70 years with acute or convalescent COVID-19. CDR3s include the opening cysteine and the closing phenylalanine or tryptophan. A D gene is named only where the DNA matches it firmly. Where a row states a size, it is once, few, many or the class of an expanded clone; other rows omit it.

clone size,V gene,D gene,J gene,CDR3 protein,CDR3 DNA
-,TRBV29-1,-,TRBJ2-1,CSVEGRVYNEQFF,TGCAGCGTTGAAGGGAGGGTGTACAATGAGCAGTTCTTC
-,TRBV28,TRBD1,TRBJ1-3,CASRGGYSGNTIYF,TGTGCCAGCAGAGGGGGCTACTCTGGAAACACCATATATTTT
-,TRBV10-3,-,TRBJ1-5,CAIRKTEDQPQHF,TGTGCCATCAGAAAGACGGAGGATCAGCCCCAGCATTTT
once,TRBV11-1,-,TRBJ2-1,CASSFKWRPYNEQFF,TGTGCCAGCAGCTTTAAGTGGAGACCCTACAATGAGCAGTTCTTC
-,TRBV3-1/TRBV3-2,TRBD1,TRBJ2-6,CASSPGTASGANVLTF,TGTGCCAGCAGCCCCGGGACAGCCTCTGGGGCCAACGTCCTGACTTTC
-,TRBV10-3,TRBD2,TRBJ2-7,CAISEPGLAGVSYEQYF,TGTGCCATCAGTGAGCCTGGACTAGCGGGGGTCTCCTACGAGCAGTACTTC
-,TRBV7-2,-,TRBJ1-4,CASSSGYYNEKLFF,TGTGCCAGCAGCTCAGGGTATTATAATGAAAAACTGTTTTTT
-,TRBV28,TRBD2,TRBJ2-3,CASSLAGADTQYF,TGTGCCAGCAGTCTAGCGGGAGCCGATACGCAGTATTTT
-,TRBV19,-,TRBJ2-2,CASSIVPASAGELFF,TGTGCCAGTAGTATAGTCCCCGCGTCGGCCGGGGAGCTGTTTTTT
-,TRBV27,TRBD2,TRBJ2-1,CASSPLAGNSNEQFF,TGTGCCAGCAGTCCCTTAGCGGGGAATAGCAATGAGCAGTTCTTC
-,TRBV6-6,-,TRBJ1-2,CASSYSTGGPGYGYTF,TGTGCCAGCAGTTACTCGACCGGGGGTCCGGGGTATGGCTACACCTTC
-,TRBV6-1,TRBD1,TRBJ2-6,CASSETGQGSSGANVLTF,TGTGCCAGCAGTGAAACAGGACAGGGCAGCTCTGGGGCCAACGTCCTGACTTTC
-,TRBV6-6,TRBD2,TRBJ2-3,CASSPAGGPGDTQYF,TGTGCCAGCAGCCCAGCGGGAGGGCCGGGGGATACGCAGTATTTT
-,TRBV3-1/TRBV3-2,-,TRBJ1-3,CASSQEKLSGNTIYF,TGTGCCAGCAGCCAAGAAAAACTCTCTGGAAACACCATATATTTT
-,TRBV19,-,TRBJ1-1,CASSIDRAGEAFF,TGTGCCAGTAGTATAGATCGAGCGGGTGAAGCTTTCTTT
-,TRBV12-5,-,TRBJ1-2,CASGFFQGPPYGYTF,TGTGCTAGTGGTTTCTTTCAGGGCCCCCCCTATGGCTACACCTTC
-,TRBV3-1/TRBV3-2,-,TRBJ2-5,CASSLRSGSQYF,TGTGCCAGCAGCCTGCGGAGCGGGTCCCAGTACTTC
-,TRBV13,TRBD2,TRBJ2-2,CASSLEGLAGVRTGELFF,TGTGCCAGCAGCTTAGAGGGACTAGCGGGAGTAAGAACCGGGGAGCTGTTTTTT
-,TRBV28,-,TRBJ1-4,CASSFRGGGPNEKLFF,TGTGCCAGCAGTTTTAGAGGGGGAGGGCCTAATGAAAAACTGTTTTTT
-,TRBV20-1,TRBD2,TRBJ2-1,CSASFAGAPNEQFF,TGCAGTGCTAGTTTCGCGGGAGCCCCCAATGAGCAGTTCTTC
-,TRBV10-3,TRBD1,TRBJ2-7,CAISPSDGTVGYEQYF,TGTGCCATCAGTCCCTCCGACGGGACAGTCGGATACGAGCAGTACTTC
-,TRBV2,-,TRBJ2-1,CASRLEGGEFF,TGTGCCAGCAGGCTGGAGGGGGGGGAGTTCTTC
-,TRBV30,TRBD1,TRBJ2-1,CAWSVQGGSYNEQFF,TGTGCCTGGAGTGTACAGGGGGGCTCCTACAATGAGCAGTTCTTC
-,TRBV6-4,TRBD2,TRBJ2-3,CASSVQRDSAQYF,TGTGCCAGCAGTGTCCAGCGGGATTCGGCGCAGTATTTT
-,TRBV19,-,TRBJ2-1,CASSMARGRMNEQFF,TGTGCCAGTAGTATGGCTAGAGGTAGGATGAATGAGCAGTTCTTC
-,TRBV19,-,TRBJ1-6,CASTHGQHNSPLHF,TGTGCCAGTACCCATGGACAGCATAATTCACCCCTCCACTTT
-,TRBV6-5,-,TRBJ1-2,CASKATVQGYGYTF,TGTGCCAGCAAGGCTACGGTGCAGGGCTATGGCTACACCTTC
-,TRBV11-2,-,TRBJ2-3,CASSLDWSGTDTQYF,TGTGCCAGCAGCTTAGACTGGAGTGGGACAGATACGCAGTATTTT
-,TRBV7-9,TRBD2,TRBJ2-1,CASSLESLAGVSNEQFF,TGTGCCAGCAGCTTAGAGTCGCTAGCGGGAGTTTCCAATGAGCAGTTCTTC
few,TRBV6-5,TRBD1,TRBJ2-2,CASRVPTGSTGELFF,TGTGCCAGCAGGGTACCGACAGGGAGCACCGGGGAGCTGTTTTTT
-,TRBV6-5,TRBD2,TRBJ2-1,CASHRIAGGDNEQFF,TGTGCCAGTCACCGAATAGCGGGAGGCGACAATGAGCAGTTCTTC
-,TRBV6-6,TRBD1,TRBJ1-2,CASSASGTGHYGYTF,TGTGCCAGCAGTGCTTCCGGGACAGGGCACTATGGCTACACCTTC
-,TRBV4-2,TRBD2,TRBJ2-1,CASSHRRTSGYNEQFF,TGTGCCAGCAGCCATCGCCGGACTAGCGGCTACAATGAGCAGTTCTTC
-,TRBV2,-,TRBJ1-6,CAGGDGFNSPLHF,TGTGCCGGGGGGGACGGCTTTAATTCACCCCTCCACTTT
once,TRBV5-5,TRBD2,TRBJ2-3,CASSLQAGATFDTQYF,TGTGCCAGCAGCTTGCAAGCGGGGGCGACCTTTGATACGCAGTATTTT
few,TRBV5-1,-,TRBJ2-1,CASSLRGGEQFF,TGCGCCAGCAGCTTGCGAGGCGGGGAGCAGTTCTTC
-,TRBV5-8,-,TRBJ1-6,CASSLGLLRSPLHF,TGTGCCAGCAGTCTAGGACTATTGCGATCACCCCTCCACTTT
-,TRBV3-1/TRBV3-2,-,TRBJ1-4,CASSQGYGGPNEKLFF,TGTGCCAGCAGCCAAGGGTACGGGGGACCTAATGAAAAACTGTTTTTT
-,TRBV15,TRBD1,TRBJ2-7,CATSREQGGLHEQYF,TGTGCCACCAGCAGGGAACAGGGGGGCCTGCACGAGCAGTACTTC
-,TRBV7-3,TRBD2,TRBJ2-3,CASSPPSGDTQYF,TGTGCCAGCAGCCCCCCTAGCGGGGATACGCAGTATTTT
once,TRBV28,TRBD2,TRBJ2-5,CASSSSGTSGILWETQYF,TGTGCCAGCAGTTCCTCCGGGACTAGCGGGATCTTATGGGAGACCCAGTACTTC
once,TRBV9,-,TRBJ1-6,CASSPRGQSYNSPLHF,TGTGCCAGCAGCCCCAGAGGACAGAGCTATAATTCACCCCTCCACTTT
-,TRBV6-2/TRBV6-3,-,TRBJ1-6,CASSPYGLATSSPLHF,TGTGCCAGCAGCCCTTATGGGTTAGCCACTAGCTCACCCCTCCACTTT
-,TRBV7-3,-,TRBJ2-6,CASSLSSPSVSGANVLTF,TGTGCCAGCAGCTTATCAAGCCCGAGCGTCTCTGGGGCCAACGTCCTGACTTTC
-,TRBV5-1,TRBD2,TRBJ2-7,CASRAGGVYEQYF,TGCGCCAGTAGGGCGGGAGGGGTGTACGAGCAGTACTTC
once,TRBV7-2,TRBD1,TRBJ1-5,CASSLVGVYTGGGNQPQHF,TGTGCCAGCAGCTTAGTGGGGGTATACACAGGGGGAGGCAATCAGCCCCAGCATTTT
-,TRBV5-1,-,TRBJ1-4,CASSLLGQIGNEKLFF,TGCGCCAGCAGCTTATTGGGACAAATAGGTAATGAAAAACTGTTTTTT
-,TRBV24-1,TRBD1,TRBJ1-2,CATSAPGQGAQGYTF,TGTGCCACCAGTGCCCCGGGACAGGGGGCTCAGGGCTACACCTTC
-,TRBV28,-,TRBJ1-3,CASSLGFSGNTIYF,TGTGCCAGCAGTTTGGGCTTCTCTGGAAACACCATATATTTT
few,TRBV27,-,TRBJ1-4,CASSFFFPYEKLFF,TGTGCCAGCAGTTTCTTCTTCCCCTATGAAAAACTGTTTTTT
once,TRBV2,-,TRBJ2-3,CASDSGITDTQYF,TGTGCCAGCGATTCGGGAATCACAGATACGCAGTATTTT
-,TRBV6-5,-,TRBJ1-2,CASRARGNMGYTF,TGTGCCAGCAGAGCGCGGGGGAACATGGGCTACACCTTC
-,TRBV7-8,-,TRBJ1-1,CASSYQGPGANTEAFF,TGTGCCAGCAGCTACCAGGGCCCAGGAGCGAACACTGAAGCTTTCTTT
-,TRBV18,-,TRBJ2-6,CASSPLSTASSGANVLTF,TGTGCCAGCTCACCCCTTTCGACAGCGAGCTCTGGGGCCAACGTCCTGACTTTC